This is a list of T cell receptor beta chains from one sample in a study of cytomegalovirus exposure and HLA in healthy donors. The protocol was immunoSEQ multiplex PCR, while the TCRdb copy is restricted to in-frame clones and leaves out a portion. The table includes approximately 90,000 clones, approximately 94% detected once. Source material: PBMCs. The receptors derive from a woman aged 25 to 39 in good health and CMV-seropositive. Each CDR3 is given with its conserved first and last residue. Each record gives: clone size, J gene, V gene, CDR3 length, D gene, CDR3 protein, CDR3 DNA. A D gene is named only where the DNA matches it firmly. Size tells how often a clone was seen (once, few, many) or the class of an expanded clone, and some rows leave it out.

NA,TRBJ1-5,TRBV4-1,15,NA,CASSQLGGSNQPQHF,TGCGCCAGCAGCCAATTGGGAGGTTCAAATCAGCCCCAGCATTTT
NA,TRBJ2-3,TRBV9,14,TRBD2,CASNQAGVTDTQYF,TGTGCCAGCAACCAAGCGGGAGTTACAGATACGCAGTATTTT
once,TRBJ2-7,TRBV30,15,TRBD2,CAWSVVGGGTEKQYF,TGTGCCTGGAGTGTAGTGGGGGGAGGGACGGAAAAGCAGTACTTC
NA,TRBJ2-7,TRBV6-1,14,NA,CASSESGAGWGVYF,TGTGCCAGCAGTGAATCCGGGGCTGGATGGGGGGTGTACTTC
once,TRBJ2-2,TRBV6-5,12,NA,CASSRNTGELFF,TGTGCCAGCAGTCGTAACACCGGGGAGCTGTTTTTT
NA,TRBJ1-5,TRBV19,16,TRBD1,CASSIYGQGGNQPQHF,TGTGCCAGTAGTATTTATGGACAGGGCGGCAATCAGCCCCAGCATTTT
NA,TRBJ2-1,TRBV5-6,15,TRBD2,CASSLNGGRINEQFF,TGTGCCAGCAGCTTGAATGGCGGGAGGATTAATGAGCAGTTCTTC
NA,TRBJ2-5,TRBV28,16,NA,CASSLQLGGFMVTQYF,TGTGCCAGCAGTTTACAACTCGGGGGTTTTATGGTGACCCAGTACTTC
NA,TRBJ1-2,TRBV27,16,TRBD1,CASSLSGQGRSYGYTF,TGTGCCAGCAGTTTATCGGGACAGGGAAGGAGCTATGGCTACACCTTC
NA,TRBJ2-3,TRBV5-6,15,TRBD2,CASSFPGTSLDTQYF,TGTGCCAGCAGCTTCCCCGGGACTAGTCTGGATACGCAGTATTTT
NA,TRBJ2-7,TRBV4-3,14,TRBD2,CASSQDLAEYEQYF,TGCGCCAGCAGCCAAGACCTAGCGGAGTACGAGCAGTACTTC
NA,TRBJ2-5,TRBV5-4,16,NA,CASSLGVLDSQETQYF,TGTGCCAGCAGCCTGGGAGTATTGGACTCACAAGAGACCCAGTACTTC
NA,TRBJ2-2,TRBV30,16,NA,CAWVSRGQLNTGELFF,TGTGCCTGGGTCTCACGAGGGCAACTGAACACCGGGGAGCTGTTTTTT
NA,TRBJ2-3,TRBV5-1,17,TRBD1,CASSLVGQGAGWDTQYF,TGCGCCAGCAGCTTGGTGGGACAGGGGGCCGGTTGGGATACGCAGTATTTT
NA,TRBJ2-5,TRBV13,14,NA,CASSSNREGETQYF,TGTGCCAGCAGCTCGAACAGGGAGGGCGAGACCCAGTACTTC
NA,TRBJ2-3,TRBV27,17,TRBD1,CASSLAGQGTRRDTQYF,TGTGCCAGCAGCCTTGCCGGACAGGGAACCCGGAGGGATACGCAGTATTTT
once,TRBJ2-3,TRBV10-3,16,TRBD2,CAISSPGEGRGDTQYF,TGTGCCATCAGTTCTCCTGGGGAGGGCCGCGGAGATACGCAGTATTTT
once,TRBJ1-2,TRBV4-3,15,TRBD1,CASSQDLGTGDGYTF,TGCGCCAGCAGCCAAGATTTGGGGACAGGGGACGGCTACACCTTC
once,TRBJ1-2,TRBV6-5,14,NA,CASSPSQDDYGYTF,TGTGCCAGCAGCCCTTCACAGGATGACTATGGCTACACCTTC
NA,TRBJ1-2,TRBV7-9,13,NA,CASSGGGGYGYTF,TGTGCCAGCAGCGGGGGAGGGGGTTATGGCTACACCTTC
once,TRBJ2-1,TRBV27,15,NA,CASSLGLPRGNEQFF,TGTGCCAGCAGTTTAGGTCTACCTCGAGGAAATGAGCAGTTCTTC
NA,TRBJ1-5,TRBV2,14,TRBD1,CASTGGYSNQPQHF,TGTGCCAGCACAGGGGGATATAGCAATCAGCCCCAGCATTTT
NA,TRBJ2-2,TRBV5-1,15,TRBD2,CASSLREGRHGELFF,TGCGCCAGCAGCTTACGGGAGGGCCGTCACGGGGAGCTGTTTTTT
NA,TRBJ2-5,TRBV5-1,17,TRBD2,CASSLTLRAGVVETQYF,TGCGCCAGCAGCTTGACCCTCCGTGCGGGAGTGGTAGAGACCCAGTACTTC
once,TRBJ1-1,TRBV10-2,14,NA,CASSEIYQNTEAFF,TGCGCCAGCAGTGAAATCTACCAGAACACTGAAGCTTTCTTT
once,TRBJ2-7,TRBV28,14,TRBD1,CATSRDRIPYEQYF,TGTGCCACGTCCCGGGACAGGATTCCTTACGAGCAGTACTTC
NA,TRBJ1-5,TRBV10-3,14,TRBD1,CAIREDRGSQPQHF,TGTGCCATCAGGGAAGACAGGGGAAGCCAGCCCCAGCATTTT
NA,TRBJ2-4,TRBV7-2,17,TRBD2,CASSLRRREAGKNIQYF,TGTGCCAGCAGCTTACGGCGGCGGGAGGCCGGGAAAAACATTCAGTACTTC
NA,TRBJ2-2,TRBV11-3,14,NA,CASSFLSGTGELFF,TGTGCCAGCAGTTTCCTCAGCGGTACCGGGGAGCTGTTTTTT
NA,TRBJ1-2,TRBV19,16,TRBD1,CASSIGTGGEIYGYTF,TGTGCCAGTAGTATAGGGACAGGCGGCGAAATCTATGGCTACACCTTC
NA,TRBJ1-5,TRBV19,17,TRBD1,CASSSRDRGYSNQPQHF,TGTGCCAGTAGTTCCCGGGACAGGGGTTATAGCAATCAGCCCCAGCATTTT
NA,TRBJ1-4,TRBV4-3,19,NA,CASSQEGVGGKGLGEKLFF,TGCGCCAGCAGCCAAGAGGGCGTAGGGGGAAAGGGGCTAGGTGAAAAACTGTTTTTT
once,TRBJ1-2,TRBV27,14,NA,CASSLIGENYGYTF,TGTGCCAGCAGTTTAATCGGGGAGAACTATGGCTACACCTTC
NA,TRBJ1-2,TRBV28,15,NA,CASSFTGPGNYGYTF,TGTGCCAGCAGTTTTACAGGACCAGGCAACTATGGCTACACCTTC
NA,TRBJ1-1,TRBV28,15,NA,CASRLGGGLNTEAFF,TGTGCCAGCAGATTGGGGGGGGGATTGAACACTGAAGCTTTCTTT
once,TRBJ2-2,TRBV6-6,14,NA,CASSYSQNTGELFF,TGTGCCAGCAGTTACTCTCAGAACACCGGGGAGCTGTTTTTT
NA,TRBJ2-1,TRBV5-4,15,NA,CASSSKTRIPNEQFF,TGTGCCAGCAGCTCTAAAACCCGTATACCGAATGAGCAGTTCTTC
NA,TRBJ1-2,TRBV6-1,14,NA,CASSKGVGGYGYTF,TGTGCCAGCAGTAAGGGGGTAGGCGGATATGGCTACACCTTC
NA,TRBJ1-5,TRBV7-8,16,TRBD1,CASSSGDRRSNQPQHF,TGTGCCAGCAGCTCTGGGGACAGGCGTAGCAATCAGCCCCAGCATTTT
NA,TRBJ1-2,TRBV6-5,13,NA,CASTGGVYYGYTF,TGTGCCAGCACGGGGGGTGTTTACTATGGCTACACCTTC